This T cell receptor beta chain was identified during a study of CD8+CD57+ T cells in acquired aplastic anemia. Overall study: DNA from sorted CD4+ and CD8+ cells averaged roughly 3.2 ug. Healthy-donor CD4+ cells averaged roughly 10.8 million reads.

Findings and limits, study-wide: Patients and controls shared roughly 30 CD8+ CDR3 sequences, which appeared highly expressed in patients and within their immunodominant clones.

TCR beta VDJ and CDR3 were profiled, and genomic DNA was the template. TCRdb re-analysed the reads in MiXCR, keeping a single row per CDR3 protein. Among hundreds of thousands of distinct CDR3 sequences, around 72% were seen once, and the ten largest hold approximately 3.8%. Germline V gives CDR1 SQVTM, CDR2 ANQGSEA. The V and J ends lost 5 bases and 0 bases respectively, with 9 bases between them. There are 13 residues in the CDR3. Ten or more counts support this clonotype. What it binds is unknown. The clonotype comes from a human donor in good health, serving as a control. Sequenced sample: sorted CD4+, CD8+, or CD8+CD57+ T cells (not recorded which) from PBMCs. The chain is built from TRBV29-1 and TRBJ2-3; D is unclear. In DNA, the CDR3 is TGCAGCGTTCGGCACGGGAGCACAGATACGCAGTATTTT. It is translated as CSVRHGSTDTQYF.